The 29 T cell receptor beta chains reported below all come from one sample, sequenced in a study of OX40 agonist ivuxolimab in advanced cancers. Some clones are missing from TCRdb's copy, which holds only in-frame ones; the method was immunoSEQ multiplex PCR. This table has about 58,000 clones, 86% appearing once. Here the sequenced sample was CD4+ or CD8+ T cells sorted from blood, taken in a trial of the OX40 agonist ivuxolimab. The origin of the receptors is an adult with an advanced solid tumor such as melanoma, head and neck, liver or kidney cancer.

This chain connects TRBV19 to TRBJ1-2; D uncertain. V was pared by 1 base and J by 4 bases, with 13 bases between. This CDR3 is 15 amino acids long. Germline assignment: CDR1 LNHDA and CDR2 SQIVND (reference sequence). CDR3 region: CASSIVALSRYGYTF. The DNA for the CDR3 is TGTGCCAGTAGTATAGTAGCCCTCTCTCGCTATGGCTACACCTTC.

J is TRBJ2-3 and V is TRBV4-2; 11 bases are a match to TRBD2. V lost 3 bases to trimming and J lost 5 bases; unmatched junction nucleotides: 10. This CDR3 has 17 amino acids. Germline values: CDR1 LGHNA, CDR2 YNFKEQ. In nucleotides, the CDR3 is TGTGCCAGCAGCCATTACCTCTCGGGGACTAGCGGAGATACGCAGTATTTT. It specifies CASSHYLSGTSGDTQYF.

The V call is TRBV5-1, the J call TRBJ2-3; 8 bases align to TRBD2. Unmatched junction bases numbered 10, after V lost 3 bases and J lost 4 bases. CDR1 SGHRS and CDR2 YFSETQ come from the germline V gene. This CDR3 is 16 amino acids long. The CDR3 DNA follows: TGCGCCAGCAGCTGGGTCCTGGGGCGGGGGGCAGATACGCAGTATTTT. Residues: CASSWVLGRGADTQYF.

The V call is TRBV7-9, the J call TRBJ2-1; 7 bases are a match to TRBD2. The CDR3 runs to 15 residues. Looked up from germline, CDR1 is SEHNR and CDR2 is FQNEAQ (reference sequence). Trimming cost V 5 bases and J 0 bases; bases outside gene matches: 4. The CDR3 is CASSPSGASYNEQFF. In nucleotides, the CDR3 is TGTGCCAGCAGCCCCAGCGGGGCCTCCTACAATGAGCAGTTCTTC. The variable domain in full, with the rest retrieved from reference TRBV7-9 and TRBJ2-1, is DTGVSQNPRHKITKRGQNVTFRCDPISEHNRLYWYRQTLGQGPEFLTYFQNEAQLEKSRLLSDRFSAERPKGSFSTLEIQRTEQGDSAMYLCASSPSGASYNEQFFGPGTRLTVL.

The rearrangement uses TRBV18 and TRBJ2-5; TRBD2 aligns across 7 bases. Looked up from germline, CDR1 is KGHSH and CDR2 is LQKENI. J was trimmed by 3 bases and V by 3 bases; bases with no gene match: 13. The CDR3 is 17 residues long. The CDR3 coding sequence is TGTGCCAGCTCACCGGGACTTCAGCGGGGCAGAAAAGAGACCCAGTACTTC. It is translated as CASSPGLQRGRKETQYF.

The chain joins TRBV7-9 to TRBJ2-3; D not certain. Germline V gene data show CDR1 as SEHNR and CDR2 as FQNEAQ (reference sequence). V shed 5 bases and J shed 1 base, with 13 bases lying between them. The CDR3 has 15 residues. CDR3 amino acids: CASSPPGFGTDTQYF. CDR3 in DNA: TGTGCCAGCAGCCCCCCGGGTTTTGGCACAGATACGCAGTATTTT. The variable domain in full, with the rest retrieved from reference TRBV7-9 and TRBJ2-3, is DTGVSQNPRHKITKRGQNVTFRCDPISEHNRLYWYRQTLGQGPEFLTYFQNEAQLEKSRLLSDRFSAERPKGSFSTLEIQRTEQGDSAMYLCASSPPGFGTDTQYFGPGTRLTVL.

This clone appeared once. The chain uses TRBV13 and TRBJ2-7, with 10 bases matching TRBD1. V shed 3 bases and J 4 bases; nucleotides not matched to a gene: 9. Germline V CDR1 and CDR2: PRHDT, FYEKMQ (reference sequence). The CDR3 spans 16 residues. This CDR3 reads CASSFRTGGPRYEQYF. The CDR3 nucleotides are TGTGCCAGCAGCTTTCGGACAGGGGGTCCTCGATACGAGCAGTACTTC.

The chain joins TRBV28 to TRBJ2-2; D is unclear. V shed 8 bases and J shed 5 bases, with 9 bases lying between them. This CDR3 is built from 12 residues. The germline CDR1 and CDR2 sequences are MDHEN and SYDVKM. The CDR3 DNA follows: TGTGCCAGCGTTCGTAGTACCGGGGAGCTGTTTTTT. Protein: CASVRSTGELFF.

The chain's CDR3 is CASSGTSISYNEQFF. The CDR3 DNA follows: TGTGCCAGCAGCGGTACTAGTATTTCCTACAATGAGCAGTTCTTC. The chain couples TRBV7-9 to TRBJ2-1; tentatively, D is TRBD2 (5 bases). This CDR3 has 15 amino acids. Germline V gives CDR1 SEHNR, CDR2 FQNEAQ (reference sequence). Trimming shortened V by 5 bases and J by 1 base, and 12 bases separated the two germline ends.

The CDR3 loop is CASSSPGRQAYGYTF. The CDR3 DNA follows: TGCGCCAGCAGCTCTCCCGGTAGACAGGCTTATGGCTACACCTTC. V gene TRBV5-1 combines with J gene TRBJ1-2, with D possibly matching TRBD1 (6 bases). V lost 3 bases and J lost 5, with 17 bases in between. CDR3 length: 15 amino acids. Germline CDR1 is SGHRS and CDR2 is YFSETQ.

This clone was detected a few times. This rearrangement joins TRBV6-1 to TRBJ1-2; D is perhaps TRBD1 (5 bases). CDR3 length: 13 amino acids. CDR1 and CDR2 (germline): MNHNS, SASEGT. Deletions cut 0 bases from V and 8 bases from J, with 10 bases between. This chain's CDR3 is CASSEAGTGGYTF. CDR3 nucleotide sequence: TGTGCCAGCAGTGAAGCCGGGACGGGAGGCTACACCTTC.

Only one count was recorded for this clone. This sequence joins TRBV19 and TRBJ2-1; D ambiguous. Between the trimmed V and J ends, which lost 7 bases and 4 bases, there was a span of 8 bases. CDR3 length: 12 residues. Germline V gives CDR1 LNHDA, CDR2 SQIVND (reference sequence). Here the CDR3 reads CASTDLYNEQFF. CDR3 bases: TGTGCCAGTACAGACCTGTACAATGAGCAGTTCTTC.

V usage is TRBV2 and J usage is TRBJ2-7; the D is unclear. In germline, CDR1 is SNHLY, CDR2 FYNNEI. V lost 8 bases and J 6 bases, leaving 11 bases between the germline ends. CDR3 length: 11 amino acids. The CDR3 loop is CASVADLEQYF. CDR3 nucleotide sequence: TGTGCCAGCGTTGCAGATCTCGAGCAGTACTTC.

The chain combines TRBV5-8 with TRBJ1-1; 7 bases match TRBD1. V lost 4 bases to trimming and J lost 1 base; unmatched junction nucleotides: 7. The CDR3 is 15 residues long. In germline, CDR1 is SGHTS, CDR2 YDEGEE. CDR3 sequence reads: CASSKGQRTNTEAFF. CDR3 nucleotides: TGTGCCAGCAGCAAGGGACAGAGAACGAACACTGAAGCTTTCTTT.

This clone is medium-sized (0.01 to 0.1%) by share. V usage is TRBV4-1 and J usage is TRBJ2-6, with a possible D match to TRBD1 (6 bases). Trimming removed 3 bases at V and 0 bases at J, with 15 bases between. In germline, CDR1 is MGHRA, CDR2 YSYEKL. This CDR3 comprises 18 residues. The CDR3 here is CASSQATPQGSGANVLTF. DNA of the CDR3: TGCGCCAGCAGCCAGGCAACTCCACAGGGCTCTGGGGCCAACGTCCTGACTTTC.

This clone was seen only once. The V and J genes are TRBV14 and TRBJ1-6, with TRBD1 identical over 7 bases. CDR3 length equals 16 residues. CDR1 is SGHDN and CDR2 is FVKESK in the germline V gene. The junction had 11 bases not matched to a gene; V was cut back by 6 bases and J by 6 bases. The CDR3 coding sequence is TGTGCCAGCAGTCAATTTCGGGACAGACTTAATTCACCCCTCCACTTT. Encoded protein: CASSQFRDRLNSPLHF.

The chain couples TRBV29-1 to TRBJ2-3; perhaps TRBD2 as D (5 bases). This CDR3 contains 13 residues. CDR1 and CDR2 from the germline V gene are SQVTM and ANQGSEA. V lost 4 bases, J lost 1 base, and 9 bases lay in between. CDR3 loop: CSVAGGGTDTQYF. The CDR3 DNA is TGCAGCGTTGCTGGAGGTGGCACAGATACGCAGTATTTT.

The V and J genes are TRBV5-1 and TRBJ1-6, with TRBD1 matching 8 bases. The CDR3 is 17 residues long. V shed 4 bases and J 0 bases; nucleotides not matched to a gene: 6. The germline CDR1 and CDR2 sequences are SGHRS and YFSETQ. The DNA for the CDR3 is TGCGCCAGCAGCGACACAGGGGGTAGCTCCTATAATTCACCCCTCCACTTT. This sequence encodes CASSDTGGSSYNSPLHF. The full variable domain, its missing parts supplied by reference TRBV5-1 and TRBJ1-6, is KAGVTQTPRYLIKTRGQQVTLSCSPISGHRSVSWYQQTPGQGLQFLFEYFSETQRNKGNFPGRFSGRQFSNSRSEMNVSTLELGDSALYLCASSDTGGSSYNSPLHFGNGTRLTVT.

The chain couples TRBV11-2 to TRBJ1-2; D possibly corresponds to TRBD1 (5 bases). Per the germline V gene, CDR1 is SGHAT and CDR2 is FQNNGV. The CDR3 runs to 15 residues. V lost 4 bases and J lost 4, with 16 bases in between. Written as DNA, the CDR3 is TGTGCCAGCAGCTCAAATGTGAGGGGTTTCTATGGCTACACCTTC. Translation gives CASSSNVRGFYGYTF.

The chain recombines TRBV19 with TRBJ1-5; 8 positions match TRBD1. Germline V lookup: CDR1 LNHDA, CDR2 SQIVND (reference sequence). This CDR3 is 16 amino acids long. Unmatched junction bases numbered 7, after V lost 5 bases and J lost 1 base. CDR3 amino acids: CASSPRQGPSNQPQHF. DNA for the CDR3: TGTGCCAGTAGTCCTAGACAGGGGCCCAGCAATCAGCCCCAGCATTTT.

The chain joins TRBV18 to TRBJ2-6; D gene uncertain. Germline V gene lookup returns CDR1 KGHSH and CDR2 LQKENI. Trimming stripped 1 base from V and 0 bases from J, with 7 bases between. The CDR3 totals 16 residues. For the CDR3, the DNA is TGTGCCAGCTCACCACAGTCGCCCTCTGGGGCCAACGTCCTGACTTTC. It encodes CASSPQSPSGANVLTF.

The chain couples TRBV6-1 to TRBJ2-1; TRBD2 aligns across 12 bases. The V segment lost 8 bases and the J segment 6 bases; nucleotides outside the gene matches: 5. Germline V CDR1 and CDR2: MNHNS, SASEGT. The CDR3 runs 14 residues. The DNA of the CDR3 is TGTGCCAGCCTGACTAGCGGGGGCCGCAATGAGCAGTTCTTC. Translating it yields CASLTSGGRNEQFF.

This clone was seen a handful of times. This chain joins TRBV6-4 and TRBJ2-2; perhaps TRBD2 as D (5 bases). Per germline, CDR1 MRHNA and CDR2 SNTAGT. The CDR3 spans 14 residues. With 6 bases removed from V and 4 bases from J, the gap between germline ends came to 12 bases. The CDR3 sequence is CASRRDGLTGELFF. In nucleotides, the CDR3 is TGTGCCAGCAGAAGAGACGGACTCACCGGGGAGCTGTTTTTT.

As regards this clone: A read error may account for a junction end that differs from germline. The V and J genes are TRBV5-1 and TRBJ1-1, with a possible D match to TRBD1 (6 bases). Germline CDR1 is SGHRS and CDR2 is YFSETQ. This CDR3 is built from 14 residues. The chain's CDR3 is CASRLQGSNTEAFF. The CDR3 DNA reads TGCGCCAGCCGCTTGCAGGGGTCGAACACTGAAGCTTTCTTT.

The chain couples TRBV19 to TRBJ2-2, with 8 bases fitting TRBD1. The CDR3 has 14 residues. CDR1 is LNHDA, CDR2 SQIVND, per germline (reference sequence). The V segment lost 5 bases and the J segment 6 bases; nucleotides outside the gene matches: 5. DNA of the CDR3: TGTGCCAGTAGTGTGGTCAGGGGGCCCGGGGAGCTGTTTTTT. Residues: CASSVVRGPGELFF.

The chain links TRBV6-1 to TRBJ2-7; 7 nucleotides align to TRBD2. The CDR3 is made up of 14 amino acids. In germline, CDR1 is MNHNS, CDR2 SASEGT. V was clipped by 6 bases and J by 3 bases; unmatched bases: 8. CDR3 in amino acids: CASSRAAGNYEQYF. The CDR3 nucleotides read TGTGCCAGCAGCAGGGCAGCGGGGAACTACGAGCAGTACTTC.

This CDR3 is CASSLGLAGGDNEQFF. The DNA of the CDR3 is TGTGCCAGCAGCCTCGGACTAGCGGGGGGAGACAATGAGCAGTTCTTC. The rearrangement uses TRBV7-8 and TRBJ2-1; 14 bases are shared with TRBD2. V shed 5 bases, J shed 5 bases, and the junction held 5 bases outside the gene matches. Germline assignment: CDR1 SGHVS and CDR2 FQNEAQ. The CDR3 is 16 amino acids.

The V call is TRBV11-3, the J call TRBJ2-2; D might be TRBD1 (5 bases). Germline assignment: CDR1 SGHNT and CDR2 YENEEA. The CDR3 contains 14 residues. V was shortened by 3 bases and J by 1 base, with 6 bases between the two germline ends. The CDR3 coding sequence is TGTGCCAGCAGCTTCCAGGGGAACACCGGGGAGCTGTTTTTT. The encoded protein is CASSFQGNTGELFF.

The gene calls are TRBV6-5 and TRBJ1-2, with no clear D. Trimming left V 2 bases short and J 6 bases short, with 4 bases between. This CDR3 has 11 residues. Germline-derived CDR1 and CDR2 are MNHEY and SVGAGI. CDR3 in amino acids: CASSYGNGYTF. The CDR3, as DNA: TGTGCCAGCAGTTACGGCAATGGCTACACCTTC.